Included here is one T cell receptor beta chain sequence, with context. Via MiXCR, TCRdb re-called the 5' RACE reads, giving one row per CDR3 protein. The sample has a few hundred thousand distinct CDR3 sequences, approximately 21% seen once; the top ten hold around an eighth. The data stem from a study of T cells after yellow fever vaccination. Germline V lookup: CDR1 SGHTA, CDR2 FQGNSA. This CDR3 is built from 13 residues. V gave up 4 bases and J gave up 6 bases, with 13 bases separating them. The sequencing here drew on PBMCs, taken 15 days after the yellow fever booster vaccination. V is TRBV7-2 and J is TRBJ2-7; D ambiguous. This receptor was obtained from a man aged 25-45 years who received the YFV17D yellow fever vaccine. This chain's CDR3 is CASSSHQLGEQYF. CDR3 nucleotide sequence: TGTGCCAGCAGCTCCCATCAGCTCGGCGAGCAGTACTTC.